This T cell receptor (beta chain) was recorded in a study of T cell responses to AZD1222 COVID-19 vaccine. General study results and limits: Mostly white British, mostly female donors; authors suggested clonal diversity may be underestimated. The peak T cell response came first, and repertoires were sampled only after it.

The data were produced by immunoSEQ multiplex PCR, yet TCRdb's version contains in-frame clones alone and is incomplete. Of some 130,000 clones in the sample, about nine tenths are singletons; the top ten hold roughly a sixth. A note on this clone: Its target is unknown.

Deletions cut 1 base from V and 5 bases from J, with 8 bases between. The CDR3 is 13 residues long. Germline V lookup: CDR1 LNHNV, CDR2 YYDKDF (reference sequence). The clonotype comes from an adult in good health. This rearrangement joins TRBV15 to TRBJ1-1; a weak D match, TRBD1 (5 bases). This specimen consisted of peripheral blood, obtained on day 0 of MenACWY control vaccination. The CDR3 DNA follows: TGTGCCACCAGCAGAGGCAGGGAAACTGAAGCTTTCTTT. Residues: CATSRGRETEAFF.